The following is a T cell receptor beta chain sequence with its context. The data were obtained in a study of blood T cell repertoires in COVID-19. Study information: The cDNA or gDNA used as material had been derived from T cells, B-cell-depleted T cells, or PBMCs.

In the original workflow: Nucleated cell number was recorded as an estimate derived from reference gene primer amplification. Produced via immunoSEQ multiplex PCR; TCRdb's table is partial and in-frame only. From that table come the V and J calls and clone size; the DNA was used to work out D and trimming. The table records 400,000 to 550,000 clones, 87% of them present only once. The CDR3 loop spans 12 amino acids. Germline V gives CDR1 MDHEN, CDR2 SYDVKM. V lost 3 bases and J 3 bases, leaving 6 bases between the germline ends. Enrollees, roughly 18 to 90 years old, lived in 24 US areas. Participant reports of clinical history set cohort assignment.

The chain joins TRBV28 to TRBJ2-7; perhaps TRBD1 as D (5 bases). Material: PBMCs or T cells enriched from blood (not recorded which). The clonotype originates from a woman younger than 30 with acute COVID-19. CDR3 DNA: TGTGCCAGCAGTTTTCAGGGCTACGAGCAGTACTTC. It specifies CASSFQGYEQYF.